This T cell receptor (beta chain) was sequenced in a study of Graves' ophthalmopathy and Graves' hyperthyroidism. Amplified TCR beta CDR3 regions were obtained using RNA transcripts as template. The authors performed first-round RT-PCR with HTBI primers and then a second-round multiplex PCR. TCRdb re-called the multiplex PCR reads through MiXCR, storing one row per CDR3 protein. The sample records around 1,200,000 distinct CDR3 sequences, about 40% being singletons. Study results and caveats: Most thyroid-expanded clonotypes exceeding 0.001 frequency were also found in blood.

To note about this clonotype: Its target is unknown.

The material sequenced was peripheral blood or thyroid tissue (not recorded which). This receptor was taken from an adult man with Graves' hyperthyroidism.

The CDR3 DNA reads TGTGCCAGCAGAGGGACTAGCGCCAACACCGGGGAGCTGTTTTTT. This encodes CASRGTSANTGELFF. The chain is built from TRBV7-3 and TRBJ2-2; the match to TRBD2 covers 10 bases. The CDR3 spans 15 residues. The germline gives CDR1 SGHTA, CDR2 FQGTGA. The junction had 3 bases not matched to a gene; V was cut back by 6 bases and J by 2 bases.